The T cell receptor (beta chain) described here comes from a study of T cell repertoires in cytomegalovirus infection. This clonotype was recorded a few times. Its antigen remains unidentified. This CDR3 comprises 15 residues. From germline, CDR1 is SGHNT and CDR2 YYREEE (reference sequence). V was pared by 4 bases and J by 9 bases, with 15 bases of the junction left unmatched. TCRdb reanalysed the reads using MiXCR and keeps one entry per CDR3 protein. Here the sample spans 700,000 to 850,000 distinct CDR3 sequences, approximately 32% being singletons. Study observations and caveats: Cumulative frequency (of public TCR beta family members) identified carriers of CMV plus the relevant HLA. The response measured ex vivo was dominated by TCR beta clonotypes (HLA-C-restricted and CMV-specific).

Sequenced here: cultured CD8+ T cells from PBMCs, sampled from culture after CMV antigen stimulation. This receptor was obtained from a human donor in good health (CMV status not recorded). Some clones in this sample may be carry-over from other donors' samples. V usage is TRBV5-4 and J usage is TRBJ1-2; 7 bases line up with TRBD1. DNA of the CDR3: TGTGCCAGCAGCCGAACGGCGACAGGGTTGGTTAGCTACACCTTC. Translation gives CASSRTATGLVSYTF.